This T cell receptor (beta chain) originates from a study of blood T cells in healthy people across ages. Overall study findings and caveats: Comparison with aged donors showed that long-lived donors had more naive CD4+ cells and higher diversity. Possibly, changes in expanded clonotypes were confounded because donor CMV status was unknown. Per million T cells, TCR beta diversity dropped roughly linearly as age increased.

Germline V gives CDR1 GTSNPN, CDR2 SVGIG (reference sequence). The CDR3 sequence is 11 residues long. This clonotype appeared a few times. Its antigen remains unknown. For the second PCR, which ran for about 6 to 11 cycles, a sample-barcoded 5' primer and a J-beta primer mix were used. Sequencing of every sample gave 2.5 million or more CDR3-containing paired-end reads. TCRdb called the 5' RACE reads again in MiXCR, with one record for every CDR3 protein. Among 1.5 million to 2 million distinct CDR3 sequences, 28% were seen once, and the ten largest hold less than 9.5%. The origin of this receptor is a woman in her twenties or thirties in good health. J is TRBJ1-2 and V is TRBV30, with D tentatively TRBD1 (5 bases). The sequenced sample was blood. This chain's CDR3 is CAHQGGSGYTF. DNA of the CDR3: TGTGCTCACCAGGGAGGGTCTGGCTACACCTTC.